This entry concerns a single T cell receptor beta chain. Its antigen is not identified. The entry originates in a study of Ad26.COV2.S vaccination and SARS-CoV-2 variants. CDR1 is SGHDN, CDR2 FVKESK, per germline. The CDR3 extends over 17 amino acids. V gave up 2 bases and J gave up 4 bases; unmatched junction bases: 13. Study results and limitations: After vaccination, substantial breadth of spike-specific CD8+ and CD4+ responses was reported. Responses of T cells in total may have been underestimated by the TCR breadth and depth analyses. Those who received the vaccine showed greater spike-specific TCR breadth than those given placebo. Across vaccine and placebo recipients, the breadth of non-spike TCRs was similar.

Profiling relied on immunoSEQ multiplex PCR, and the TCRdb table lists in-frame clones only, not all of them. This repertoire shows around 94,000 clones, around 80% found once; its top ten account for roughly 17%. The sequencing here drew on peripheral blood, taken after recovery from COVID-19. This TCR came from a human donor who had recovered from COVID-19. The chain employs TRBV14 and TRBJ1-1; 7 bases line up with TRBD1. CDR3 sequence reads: CASSQFYKLAGGTEAFF. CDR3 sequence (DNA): TGTGCCAGCAGCCAATTTTATAAATTGGCAGGGGGCACTGAAGCTTTCTTT.